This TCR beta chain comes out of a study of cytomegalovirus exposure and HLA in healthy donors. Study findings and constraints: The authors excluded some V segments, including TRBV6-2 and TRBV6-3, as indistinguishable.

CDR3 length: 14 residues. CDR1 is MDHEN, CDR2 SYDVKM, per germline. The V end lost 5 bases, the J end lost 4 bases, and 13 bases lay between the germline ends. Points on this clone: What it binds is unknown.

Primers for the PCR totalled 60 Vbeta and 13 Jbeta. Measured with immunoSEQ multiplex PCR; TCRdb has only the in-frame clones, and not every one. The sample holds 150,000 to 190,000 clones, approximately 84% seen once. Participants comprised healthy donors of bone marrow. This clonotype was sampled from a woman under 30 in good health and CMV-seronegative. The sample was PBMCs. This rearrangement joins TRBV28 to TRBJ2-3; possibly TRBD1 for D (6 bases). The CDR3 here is CASSPSAGADTQYF. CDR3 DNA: TGTGCCAGCAGTCCCAGCGCAGGGGCAGATACGCAGTATTTT.